This TCR beta chain derives from a study of blood T cell repertoires in COVID-19 (dated by TCRdb to the early 2020s). Background for the entire study: Samples covering the acute and convalescent phases of COVID-19 were provided by collaborators in the United States, Italy and Spain. The samples were drawn from the first 160 participants of the ongoing ImmuneRACE study and from some 1,300 subjects provided by 6 global collaborators. Subjects who had been exposed to COVID-19, were actively infected with it, or had recovered from it provided the deeply sampled blood TCRbeta repertoires that made up the dataset. Where HLA class I and class II types were available, the types were taken from metadata supplied by the sample provider, not from assay-based typing. Nearly every sample came with metadata listing a de-identified subject ID, COVID-19 status, age in years and sex. The repertoires were released in a freely available public database meant as a resource for research on the immune response to SARS-CoV-2. The material from the prospective study consisted of cDNA or gDNA derived from T cells, B-cell-depleted T cells, or PBMCs.

Details on this clone: Its binding antigen is unknown. Per-base qualities were not stored, and no clone one base away is much larger.

The study at large found these results: The quantity of clinical and demographic metadata differed by source and by participant and was supplied without curation.

V loses 3 bases, J loses 8 bases, and the germline ends lie 10 bases apart. CDR1 and CDR2, looked up from the germline V gene, are KGHSH and LQKENI. The CDR3 covers 13 residues, taking in both the cysteine and the phenylalanine. Of the read, only the CDR3 DNA is kept; its 39 bases are in frame from base 1. Enrolling through a virtual design, the prospective study's participants ranged in age from roughly 18 to 95 years and lived across some 23 United States geographic areas. Cohort assignment in the prospective study relied on participant-reported clinical history from a screening survey and a study questionnaire. ImmuneRACE Cohort 3 recovered participants were defined by two consecutive negative NP/OP PCR tests, healthcare professional clearance, or symptom resolution. Mobile phlebotomists in the prospective study collected whole blood, serum and a nasopharyngeal or oropharyngeal swab from every participant. Participants in the prospective study had the option to provide additional blood draws and questionnaires over a 2-month period. Blood samples from the prospective study were shipped frozen or at room temperature prior to DNA extraction.

The immunoSEQ Assay, a bias-controlled multiplex PCR, was used to amplify TCRbeta CDR3 regions from genomic DNA. As for the authors' bioinformatics: The number of nucleated cells in each sample was estimated by amplification of reference gene primers within the assay. To quantify the absolute abundance of each unique TCRbeta CDR3 rearrangement, sequence reads were collapsed and filtered. For each sample, productive Simpson clonality was calculated by taking the square root of Simpson's diversity index across productive rearrangements. TCRdb took this table from immuneACCESS and kept in-frame rearrangements with V and J called. Such tables lack part of the clones; where checked against another copy, unresolved V genes explain under half of the gap, and the rest is unexplained. The V and J calls and clone size are taken from that table; D and trimming were inferred from the DNA. The sample records over 250,000 clones, over 75% of which are singletons. The top ten constitute about 5.7% of the sample.

The rearrangement joined TRBV18 to TRBJ1-4, with no D gene named confidently. The material sequenced was PBMCs or T cells enriched from blood (not recorded which). This clonotype was sampled from a woman in her twenties or thirties who had recovered from COVID-19. The nucleotide sequence reads TGTGCCAGCTCACCCGGGGTAATGGAAAAACTGTTTTTT. The encoded protein is CASSPGVMEKLFF.